The TCR beta chain described here comes from a study of long-term antiretroviral therapy in people with HIV. Runs used v3.0 of the immunoSEQ assay and were done at survey level. Assay: immunoSEQ multiplex PCR; the TCRdb copy retains only in-frame clones and omits some. The profile shows almost 30,000 clones, 85% to 90% of them singletons. The CDR3 is made up of 13 amino acids. V was clipped by 2 bases and J by 6 bases; unmatched bases: 0. The V gene's germline CDR1 is KGHSH and CDR2 LQKENI. Every donor contributed at least one pre-ART and at least two post-ART PBMC samples. The chain is built from TRBV18 and TRBJ1-5, with 8 bases aligning to TRBD1. Sequences were derived from unsorted PBMCs, sampled 3.2 years before starting antiretroviral therapy. The receptor comes from a man in his forties or fifties with HIV. CDR3 sequence: CASSPDRGQPQHF. CDR3 sequence (DNA): TGTGCCAGCTCACCAGACAGGGGTCAGCCCCAGCATTTT.